What follows are 10 T cell receptor beta chains derived from one specimen sequenced in a study of blood T cell repertoires in COVID-19. Using immunoSEQ multiplex PCR, the repertoire was profiled, and TCRdb retains in-frame clones only, with some absent. The sample carries some 180,000 clones, under 95% recorded once. Sequencing used peripheral blood. These receptors all come from a young man with COVID-19, enrolled during active disease.

There are a few counts of this clone. The gene calls are TRBV2 and TRBJ2-7; 7 bases align to TRBD1. Germline CDR1 reads SNHLY; CDR2 reads FYNNEI. The CDR3 length is 14 residues. Losses at the gene ends were 3 bases for V and 6 bases for J; bases not matched to a gene: 8. As DNA, the CDR3 is TGTGCCAGCAGTGATTACCGGACAGGACGCGAGCAGTACTTC. Protein product: CASSDYRTGREQYF.

The chain joins TRBV7-2 to TRBJ2-7; 8 bases fit TRBD2. Per the germline V gene, CDR1 is SGHTA and CDR2 is FQGNSA. V lost 1 base, J lost 3 bases, and 8 bases stayed unmatched. This CDR3 is 16 amino acids long. The CDR3 DNA follows: TGTGCCAGCAGCTTAGAGTATTCGGGAGGGTTCTACGAGCAGTACTTC. It codes for CASSLEYSGGFYEQYF.

The chain has TRBV19 and TRBJ2-7, with TRBD2 identical over 7 bases. From germline, CDR1 is LNHDA and CDR2 SQIVND (reference sequence). The CDR3 length is 14 residues. V shed 6 bases and J 4 bases; nucleotides not matched to a gene: 9. The CDR3 DNA reads TGTGCCAGTAGGATCAGGACGGGAGGTTACGAGCAGTACTTC. Translation: CASRIRTGGYEQYF.

This chain uses TRBV6-2 or TRBV6-3 with TRBJ1-5; no definite D call. Germline V lookup: CDR1 MNHEY, CDR2 SVGEGT. With 0 bases removed from V and 6 bases from J, the gap between germline ends came to 15 bases. This CDR3 comprises 16 residues. The CDR3 loop reads CASSYSIGEHGQPQHF. CDR3 coding DNA: TGTGCCAGCAGTTACTCGATCGGGGAACACGGTCAGCCCCAGCATTTT.

The chain has TRBV25-1 and TRBJ2-3; 9 bases agree with TRBD1. This CDR3 region has 14 residues. The germline V gene encodes CDR1 MGHDK and CDR2 SYGVNS. V was clipped by 0 bases and J by 7 bases; unmatched bases: 2. The CDR3 sequence: CASSEYGQGYTQYF. CDR3 DNA sequence: TGTGCCAGCAGTGAATACGGACAGGGGTATACGCAGTATTTT.

The J gene is TRBJ1-2, the V gene TRBV5-6, with 8 bases aligning to TRBD1. J lost 7 bases, V lost 4 bases, and 12 bases had no gene match. Germline CDR1 and CDR2: SGHDT and YYEEEE. CDR3 length: 15 residues. In nucleotides, the CDR3 is TGTGCCAGCAGCCAAAAACTGGACAGGGTCTTTGGCTACACCTTC. The encoded protein is CASSQKLDRVFGYTF.

The chain combines TRBV10-2 with TRBJ1-2; the match to TRBD1 covers 9 bases. V shed 5 bases and J 2 bases; nucleotides not matched to a gene: 3. The CDR3 extends over 14 amino acids. CDR1 and CDR2 (germline): WSHSY, SAAADI. The CDR3 region has the DNA TGCGCCAGCAGTCCCGGGACAGGGAACTATGGCTACACCTTC. Translating gives CASSPGTGNYGYTF.

V is TRBV9 and J is TRBJ2-2, with TRBD1 identical over 7 bases. The germline V gene encodes CDR1 SGDLS and CDR2 YYNGEE. The CDR3 has 15 amino acids. V lost 1 base, J lost 5 bases, and 5 bases stayed unmatched. The CDR3, as DNA: TGTGCCAGCAGCGTAAGGACAGGACCGACCGGGGAGCTGTTTTTT. Translation: CASSVRTGPTGELFF.

This clone was observed a single time. The rearrangement uses TRBV27 and TRBJ2-7; 10 bases are a match to TRBD2. Trimming took 4 bases from V and 4 from J; bases not matched to a gene: 4. Germline V lookup: CDR1 MNHEY, CDR2 SMNVEV (reference sequence). This CDR3 region has 14 residues. The CDR3 sequence: CASSYSGRRYEQYF. CDR3 in DNA: TGTGCCAGCAGTTATAGCGGGAGGAGGTACGAGCAGTACTTC.

This clone was picked up a small number of times. The rearrangement links TRBV2 to TRBJ2-7, with 7 positions matching TRBD2. The CDR3 spans 15 residues. CDR1 SNHLY and CDR2 FYNNEI come from the germline V gene. V gave up 6 bases and J gave up 0 bases; unmatched junction bases: 8. The CDR3 loop is CASRLLAPNSYEQYF. The CDR3, as DNA: TGTGCCAGCAGACTACTAGCGCCAAACTCCTACGAGCAGTACTTC.